Listed below are T cell receptor beta chains from one sample, sequenced in a study of CD8+CD57+ T cells in acquired aplastic anemia. One entry per CDR3 protein, called by TCRdb with MiXCR from the reads. The profile shows hundreds of thousands of distinct CDR3 sequences, around 45% of them singletons. The specimen sequenced was sorted CD4+, CD8+, or CD8+CD57+ T cells (not recorded which) from PBMCs. The receptors here all came from a human donor with aplastic anemia. Each CDR3 is given with its conserved first and last residue. Each record gives: J gene, clone size, V gene, D gene, CDR3 DNA, CDR3 protein. D genes are given only for firm matches. Some rows have no size entry. The others give once, few or many, or a class for an expanded clone.

TRBJ2-7	many	TRBV9	-	TGTGCCAGCAGCCCAACAGGGAGTCGGCAGTACTTC	CASSPTGSRQYF
TRBJ2-7	many	TRBV5-1	-	TGCGCCAGCAGCTCGCCAAGCTCCTACGAGCAGTACTTC	CASSSPSSYEQYF
TRBJ1-1	-	TRBV7-9	TRBD1	TGTGCCAGCAGCTTTGTGGACAGGGTCACTGAAGCTTTCTTT	CASSFVDRVTEAFF
TRBJ1-2	-	TRBV7-2	-	TGTGCCAGCAGTGATAGCGGGGGCTGGTATGGCTACACCTTC	CASSDSGGWYGYTF
TRBJ2-7	few	TRBV7-6	-	TGTGCCAGCAGCTTAGCGGGATCCCAAGACTACGAGCAGTACTTC	CASSLAGSQDYEQYF
TRBJ1-2	-	TRBV27	-	TGTGCCAGCAGTTTTTCGGTTAACTATGGCTACACCTTC	CASSFSVNYGYTF
TRBJ2-7	many	TRBV5-5	TRBD2	TGTGCCAGCAGCTACTTAGCGGGAACCTACGAGCAGTACTTC	CASSYLAGTYEQYF
TRBJ2-7	few	TRBV27	-	TGTGCCAGCAGTTTCGGCGGTTTGTTGGAGCAGTACTTC	CASSFGGLLEQYF
TRBJ1-4	many	TRBV6-1	-	TGTGCCACGGCGGGGGAAAAACTGTTTTTT	CATAGEKLFF
TRBJ2-5	-	TRBV19	TRBD1	TGTGCCAGTAGTATGGCCGGGACAGTTGGGGAGACCCAGTACTTC	CASSMAGTVGETQYF
TRBJ1-5	-	TRBV7-9	-	TGTGCCAGCAGCCCGGGGGGCCTAGATAGCAATCAGCCCCAGCATTTT	CASSPGGLDSNQPQHF
TRBJ2-1	-	TRBV30	-	TGTGCCTGGAGCCAGCTAGGGGGAGGAAATGAGCAGTTCTTC	CAWSQLGGGNEQFF
TRBJ1-5	-	TRBV20-1	-	TGCAGTGCTAGGACAGGCGATCAGCCCCAGCATTTT	CSARTGDQPQHF
TRBJ2-1	many	TRBV7-2	-	TGTGCCAGCAGCTTAAAGGTCGGACCATACAATGAGCAGTTCTTC	CASSLKVGPYNEQFF